This entry describes one T cell receptor beta chain. What it binds is unknown. Sequenced by immunoSEQ multiplex PCR; TCRdb stores in-frame clones only, minus some. Of over 45,000 clones listed, roughly 90% are singletons. This sample was taken from a study of cytomegalovirus exposure and HLA in healthy donors. Study-level background: The roughly 110 validation repertoires were produced on the same platform as the roughly 670 repertoires of the first cohort. This was reported in a later analysis. Points from the study as a whole: According to a later analysis, TCR clusters from the first cohort tended to co-occur in the approximately 130 validation repertoires. The authors listed approximately 160 TCR beta chains as cytomegalovirus-associated. As confirmed in vitro, a few CMV-associated chains were specific for CMV antigens.

This CDR3 has 15 amino acids. The germline V and J ends were trimmed by 6 bases and 6 bases, with 19 bases remaining between them. Per the germline V gene, CDR1 is MNHEY and CDR2 is SVGAGI. Sequenced input: PBMCs. This chain uses TRBV6-5 with TRBJ2-3, with a weak D call TRBD2 (7 bases). This TCR was sampled from a man younger than 35 in good health and CMV-seronegative. The CDR3 DNA follows: TGTGCCAGCAGCGACCCTAGGGGGGGCGATGATACGCAGTATTTT. This encodes CASSDPRGGDDTQYF.